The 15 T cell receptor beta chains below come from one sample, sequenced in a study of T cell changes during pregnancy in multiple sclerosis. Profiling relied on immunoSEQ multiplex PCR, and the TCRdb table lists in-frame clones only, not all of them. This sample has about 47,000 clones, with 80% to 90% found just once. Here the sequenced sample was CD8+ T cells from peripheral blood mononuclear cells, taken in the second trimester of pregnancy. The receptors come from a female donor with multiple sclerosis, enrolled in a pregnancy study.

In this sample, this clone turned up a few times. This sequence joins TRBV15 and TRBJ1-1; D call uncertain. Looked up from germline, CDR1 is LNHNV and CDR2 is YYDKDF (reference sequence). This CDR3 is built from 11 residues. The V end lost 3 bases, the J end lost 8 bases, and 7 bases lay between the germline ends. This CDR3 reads CATSSYSEAFF. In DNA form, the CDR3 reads TGTGCCACCAGCAGTTACAGCGAAGCTTTCTTT.

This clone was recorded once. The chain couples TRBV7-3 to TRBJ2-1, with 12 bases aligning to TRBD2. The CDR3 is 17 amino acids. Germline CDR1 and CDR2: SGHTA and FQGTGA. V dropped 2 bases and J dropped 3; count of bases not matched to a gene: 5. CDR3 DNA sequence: TGTGCCAGCAGCTTATCTAGCGGGGGGGCCATCTACAATGAGCAGTTCTTC. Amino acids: CASSLSSGGAIYNEQFF.

CDR3 nucleotides: TGTGCCAGTAGTATCGGGACTAGCGGGGGAATAGATACGCAGTATTTT. Its translation: CASSIGTSGGIDTQYF. The J gene is TRBJ2-3, the V gene TRBV19; 14 bases map to TRBD2. The V segment lost 3 bases and the J segment 5 bases; nucleotides outside the gene matches: 4. Germline V gene sequence: CDR1 LNHDA, CDR2 SQIVND (reference sequence). CDR3 length: 16 residues.

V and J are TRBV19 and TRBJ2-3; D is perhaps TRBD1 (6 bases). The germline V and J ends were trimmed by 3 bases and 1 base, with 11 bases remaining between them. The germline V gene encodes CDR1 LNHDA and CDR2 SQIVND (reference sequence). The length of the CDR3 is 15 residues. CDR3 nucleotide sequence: TGTGCCAGTAGTATTTGGTCAGGGGGCACAGATACGCAGTATTTT. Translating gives CASSIWSGGTDTQYF.

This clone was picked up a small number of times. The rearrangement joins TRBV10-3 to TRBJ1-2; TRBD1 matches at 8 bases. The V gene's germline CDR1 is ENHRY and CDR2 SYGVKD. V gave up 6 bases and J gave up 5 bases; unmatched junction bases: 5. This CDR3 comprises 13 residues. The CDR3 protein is CAISTDRAYGYTF. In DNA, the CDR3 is TGTGCCATCAGCACGGACAGGGCGTATGGCTACACCTTC.

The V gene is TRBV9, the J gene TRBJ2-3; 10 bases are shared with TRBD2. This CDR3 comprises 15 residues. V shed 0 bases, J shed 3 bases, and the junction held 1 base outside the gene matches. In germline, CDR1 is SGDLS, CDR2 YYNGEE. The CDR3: CASSVEGLATDTQYF. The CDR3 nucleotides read TGTGCCAGCAGCGTAGAGGGACTAGCGACAGATACGCAGTATTTT.

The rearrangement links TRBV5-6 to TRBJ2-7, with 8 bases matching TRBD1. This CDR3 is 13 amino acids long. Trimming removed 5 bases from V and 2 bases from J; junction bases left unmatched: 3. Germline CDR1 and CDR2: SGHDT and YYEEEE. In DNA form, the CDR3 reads TGTGCCAGCAGTACAGGGGGGCCCTACGAGCAGTACTTC. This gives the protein CASSTGGPYEQYF.

The CDR3 region has the DNA TGTGCCTGGAGTCACGAGGGGGCCCCCAATGAAAAACTGTTTTTT. Its protein product is CAWSHEGAPNEKLFF. This chain joins TRBV30 and TRBJ1-4, with 7 bases matching TRBD1. V gave up 2 bases and J gave up 5 bases; unmatched junction bases: 8. Germline V lookup: CDR1 GTSNPN, CDR2 SVGIG (reference sequence). CDR3 size: 15 residues.

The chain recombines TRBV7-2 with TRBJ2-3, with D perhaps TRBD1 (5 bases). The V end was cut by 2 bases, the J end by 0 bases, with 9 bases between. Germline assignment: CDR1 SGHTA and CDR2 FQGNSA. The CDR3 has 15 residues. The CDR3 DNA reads TGTGCCAGCAGCTTAAGGACAACTAGCACAGATACGCAGTATTTT. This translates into CASSLRTTSTDTQYF.

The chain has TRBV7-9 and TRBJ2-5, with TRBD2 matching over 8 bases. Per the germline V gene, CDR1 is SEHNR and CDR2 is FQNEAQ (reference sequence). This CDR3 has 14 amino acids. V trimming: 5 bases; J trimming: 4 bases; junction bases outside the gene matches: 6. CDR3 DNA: TGTGCCAGCAGCCGACGGGGGGGTGGAGAGACCCAGTACTTC. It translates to CASSRRGGGETQYF.

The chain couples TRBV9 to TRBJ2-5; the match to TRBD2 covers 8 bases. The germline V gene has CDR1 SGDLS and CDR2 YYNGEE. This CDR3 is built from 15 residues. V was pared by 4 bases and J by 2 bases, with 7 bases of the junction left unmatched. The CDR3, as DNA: TGTGCCAGCAGCATCTGGGGACTAGGTCAAGAGACCCAGTACTTC. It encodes CASSIWGLGQETQYF.

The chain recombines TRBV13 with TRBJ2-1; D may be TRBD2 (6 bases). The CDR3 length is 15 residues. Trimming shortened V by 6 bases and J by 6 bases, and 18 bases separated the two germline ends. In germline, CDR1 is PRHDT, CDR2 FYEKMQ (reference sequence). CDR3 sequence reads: CASRGGDGPGNEQFF. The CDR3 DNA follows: TGTGCCAGCAGAGGCGGGGACGGGCCTGGCAATGAGCAGTTCTTC.

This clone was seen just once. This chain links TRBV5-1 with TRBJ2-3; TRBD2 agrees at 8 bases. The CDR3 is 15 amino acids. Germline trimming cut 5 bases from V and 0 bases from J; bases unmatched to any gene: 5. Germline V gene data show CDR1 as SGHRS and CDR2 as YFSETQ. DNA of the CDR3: TGCGCCAGCAGGGAGCGGGGGACTAGCACAGATACGCAGTATTTT. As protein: CASRERGTSTDTQYF.

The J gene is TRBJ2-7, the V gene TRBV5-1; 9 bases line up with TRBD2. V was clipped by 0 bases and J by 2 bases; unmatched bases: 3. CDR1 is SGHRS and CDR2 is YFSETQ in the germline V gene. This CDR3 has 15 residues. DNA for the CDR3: TGCGCCAGCAGCTTGGGACTAGCGGTAACCTACGAGCAGTACTTC. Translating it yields CASSLGLAVTYEQYF.

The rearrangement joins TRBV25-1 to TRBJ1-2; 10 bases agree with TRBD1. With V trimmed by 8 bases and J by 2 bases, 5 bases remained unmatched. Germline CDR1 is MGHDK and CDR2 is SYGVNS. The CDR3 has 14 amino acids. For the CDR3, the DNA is TGTGCCAGCGGGACAGGGGATTGGAACTATGGCTACACCTTC. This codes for CASGTGDWNYGYTF.